The text below deals with one T cell receptor (beta chain). Its antigen is undetermined. Per the germline V gene, CDR1 is MNHEY and CDR2 is SVGAGI. This CDR3 region has 14 residues. The V gene lost 6 bases and the J gene lost 6 bases, with 14 bases spanning the gap. Unique molecular identifiers were affixed to single, distinct cDNA molecules. MiXCR, applied by TCRdb to the 5' RACE reads, yields one record per CDR3 protein. The table includes about 110,000 distinct CDR3 sequences, around an eighth detected once. The data derive from a study of early T cells in non-severe SARS-CoV-2 infection. The wider study: The sequenced material was bulk RNA from unsorted whole blood, and its chains were unpaired.

Study results and limitations: VDJdb matching favored anti-spike CD8 responses, missing private and CD4 specificities.

This receptor was taken from an adult who was a healthcare worker with PCR-confirmed SARS-CoV-2 infection or an uninfected control (not recorded which). The J gene is TRBJ2-2, the V gene TRBV6-5, with D possibly being TRBD1 (6 bases). Sequenced material: whole blood, taken at baseline. CDR3 DNA: TGTGCCAGCAGGAAGAAGGGGGTATCCGGGGAGCTGTTTTTT. Its protein is CASRKKGVSGELFF.